Below, one T cell receptor (beta chain) is given with its context. The CDR3 runs 16 residues. Germline values: CDR1 SGHRS, CDR2 YFSETQ. After removal of 3 bases from V and 5 bases from J, the junction contained 9 bases not matched to a gene. The protocol was immunoSEQ multiplex PCR, while the TCRdb copy is restricted to in-frame clones and leaves out a portion. The table shows roughly 67,000 clones, with 65% to 90% occurring only once. This sample was taken from a study of blood T cell repertoires in COVID-19. Sequenced sample: peripheral blood. The receptor was isolated from a woman aged 60-70 years with acute or convalescent COVID-19. V usage is TRBV5-1 and J usage is TRBJ2-5; 11 nucleotides line up with TRBD2. As DNA, the CDR3 is TGCGCCAGCAGCTCGGGACTAGCGGTACCCGGGGAGACCCAGTACTTC. Encoded protein: CASSSGLAVPGETQYF.